This TCR beta chain was retrieved from a study of CD8 T cells in ankylosing spondylitis. This clonotype was observed many times. Trimming took 0 bases from V and 1 from J; bases not matched to a gene: 13. In germline, CDR1 is SGHRS, CDR2 YFSETQ. The CDR3 extends over 19 amino acids. In TCRdb, the 5' RACE reads were re-called with MiXCR into one record per CDR3 protein. The sample lists more than 35,000 distinct CDR3 sequences; 6% were seen once. V gene TRBV5-1 combines with J gene TRBJ2-5; TRBD1 matches 9 bases. This receptor was taken from a male donor with ankylosing spondylitis or in good health (not recorded which). The sequenced material came from blood, either unsorted or a sorted T cell fraction (not recorded which). In DNA, the CDR3 is TGCGCCAGCAGCTTGGTTATTCTTGTCGGGGACAGGGCCCAAGAGACCCAGTACTTC. Translation gives CASSLVILVGDRAQETQYF. Full variable domain (rest looked up from reference TRBV5-1 and TRBJ2-5): KAGVTQTPRYLIKTRGQQVTLSCSPISGHRSVSWYQQTPGQGLQFLFEYFSETQRNKGNFPGRFSGRQFSNSRSEMNVSTLELGDSALYLCASSLVILVGDRAQETQYFGPGTRLLVL.